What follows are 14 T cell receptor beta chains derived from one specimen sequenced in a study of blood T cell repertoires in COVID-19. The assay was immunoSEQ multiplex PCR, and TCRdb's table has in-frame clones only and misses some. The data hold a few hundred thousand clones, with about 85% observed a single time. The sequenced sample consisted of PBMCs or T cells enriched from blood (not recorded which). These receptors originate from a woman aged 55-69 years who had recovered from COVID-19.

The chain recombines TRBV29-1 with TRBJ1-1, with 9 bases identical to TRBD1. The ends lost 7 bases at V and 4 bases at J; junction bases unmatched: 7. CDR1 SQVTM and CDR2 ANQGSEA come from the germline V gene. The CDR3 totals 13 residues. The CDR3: CSGVQGAGTEAFF. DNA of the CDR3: TGCAGCGGGGTACAGGGGGCGGGCACTGAAGCTTTCTTT.

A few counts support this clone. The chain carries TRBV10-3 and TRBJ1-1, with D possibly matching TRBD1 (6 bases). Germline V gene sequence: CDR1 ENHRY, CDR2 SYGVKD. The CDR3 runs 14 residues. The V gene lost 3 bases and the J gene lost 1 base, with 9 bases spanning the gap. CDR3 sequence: CAISDGQSNTEAFF. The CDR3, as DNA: TGTGCCATCAGTGATGGACAGTCGAACACTGAAGCTTTCTTT.

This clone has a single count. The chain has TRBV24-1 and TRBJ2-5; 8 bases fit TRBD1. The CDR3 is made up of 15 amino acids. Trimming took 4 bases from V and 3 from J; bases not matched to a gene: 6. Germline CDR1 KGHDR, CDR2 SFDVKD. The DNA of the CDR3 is TGTGCCACCAGTGACCCGACGACAGGGGAAGAGACCCAGTACTTC. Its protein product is CATSDPTTGEETQYF.

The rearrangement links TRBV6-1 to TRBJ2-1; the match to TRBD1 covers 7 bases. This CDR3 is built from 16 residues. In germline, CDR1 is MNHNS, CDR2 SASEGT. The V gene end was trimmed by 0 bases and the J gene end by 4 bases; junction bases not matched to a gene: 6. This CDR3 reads CASSEAPGQPYNEQFF. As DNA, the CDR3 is TGTGCCAGCAGTGAAGCCCCGGGACAGCCTTACAATGAGCAGTTCTTC.

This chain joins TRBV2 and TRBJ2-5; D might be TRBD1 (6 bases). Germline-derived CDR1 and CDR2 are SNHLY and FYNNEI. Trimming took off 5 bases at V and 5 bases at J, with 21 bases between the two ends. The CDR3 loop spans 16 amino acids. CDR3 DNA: TGTGCCAGCAGTTTGCGACGAGGGGGAATAGGGGAGACCCAGTACTTC. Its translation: CASSLRRGGIGETQYF.

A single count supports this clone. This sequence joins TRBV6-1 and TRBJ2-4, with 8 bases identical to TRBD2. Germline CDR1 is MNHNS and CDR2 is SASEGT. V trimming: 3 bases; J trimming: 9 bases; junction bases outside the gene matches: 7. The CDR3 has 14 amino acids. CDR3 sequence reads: CASSEFSGVLIQYF. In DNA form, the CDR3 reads TGTGCCAGCAGTGAGTTTAGCGGGGTCCTCATTCAGTACTTC.

CDR3 DNA sequence: TGTGCCAGCAGTGAAGCGCTGGGGGTTGTTTTCGCTGGGACAGGCAAAAACATTCAGTACTTC. It encodes CASSEALGVVFAGTGKNIQYF. The chain links TRBV6-1 to TRBJ2-4, with 8 bases lining up with TRBD1. The V gene end was trimmed by 0 bases and the J gene end by 3 bases; junction bases not matched to a gene: 19. Looked up from germline, CDR1 is MNHNS and CDR2 is SASEGT. This CDR3 contains 21 residues.

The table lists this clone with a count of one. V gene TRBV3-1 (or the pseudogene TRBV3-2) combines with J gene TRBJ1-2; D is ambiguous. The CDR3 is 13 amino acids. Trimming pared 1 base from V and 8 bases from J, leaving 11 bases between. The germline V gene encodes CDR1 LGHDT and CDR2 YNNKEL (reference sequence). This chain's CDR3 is CASSQGQLGGYTF. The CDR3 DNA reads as TGTGCCAGCAGCCAAGGCCAGCTGGGCGGCTACACCTTC.

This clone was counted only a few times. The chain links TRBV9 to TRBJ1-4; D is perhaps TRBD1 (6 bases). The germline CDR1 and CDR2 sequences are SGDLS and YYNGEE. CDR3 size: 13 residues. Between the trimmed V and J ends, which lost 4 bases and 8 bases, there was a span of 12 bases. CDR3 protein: CASSPGQLEKLFF. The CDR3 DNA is TGTGCCAGCAGCCCTGGACAGCTCGAAAAACTGTTTTTT.

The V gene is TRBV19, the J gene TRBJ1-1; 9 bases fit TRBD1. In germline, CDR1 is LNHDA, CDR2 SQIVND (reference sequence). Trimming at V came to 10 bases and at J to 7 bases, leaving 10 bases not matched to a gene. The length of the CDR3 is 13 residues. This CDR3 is CATKGQGEGEAFF. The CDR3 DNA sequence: TGTGCCACTAAGGGACAGGGTGAGGGTGAAGCTTTCTTT.

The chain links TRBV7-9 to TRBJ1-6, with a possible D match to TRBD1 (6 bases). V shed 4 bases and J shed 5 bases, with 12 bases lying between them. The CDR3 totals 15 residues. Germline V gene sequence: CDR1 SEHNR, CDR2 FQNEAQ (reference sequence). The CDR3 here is CASSSQGINNSPLHF. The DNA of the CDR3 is TGTGCCAGCAGCTCACAGGGTATTAATAATTCACCCCTCCACTTT.

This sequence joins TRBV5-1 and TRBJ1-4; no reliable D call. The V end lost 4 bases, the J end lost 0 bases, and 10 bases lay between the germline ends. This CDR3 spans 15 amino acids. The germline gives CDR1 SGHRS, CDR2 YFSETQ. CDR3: CASSPNTATNEKLFF. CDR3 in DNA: TGCGCCAGCAGCCCAAACACCGCAACTAATGAAAAACTGTTTTTT.

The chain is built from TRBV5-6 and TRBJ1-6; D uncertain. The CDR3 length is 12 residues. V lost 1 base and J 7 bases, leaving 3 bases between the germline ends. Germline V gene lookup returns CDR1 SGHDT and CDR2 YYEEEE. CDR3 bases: TGTGCCAGCAGCTTGCGGAATTCACCCCTCCACTTT. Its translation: CASSLRNSPLHF.

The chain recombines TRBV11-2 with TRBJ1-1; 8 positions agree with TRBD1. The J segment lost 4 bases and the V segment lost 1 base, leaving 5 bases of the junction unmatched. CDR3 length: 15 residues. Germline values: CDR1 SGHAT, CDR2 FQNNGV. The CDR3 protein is CASSLVETGVTEAFF. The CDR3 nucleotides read TGTGCCAGCAGCTTAGTTGAGACAGGGGTCACTGAAGCTTTCTTT.